This T cell receptor beta chain was sequenced for a study of T-cell reconstitution after alpha-beta-depleted transplantation in children. This CDR3 spans 16 amino acids. Germline V lookup: CDR1 SGHRS, CDR2 YFSETQ. V lost 4 bases to trimming and J lost 6 bases; unmatched junction nucleotides: 10. Unique molecular identifiers tagged the TCRbeta library. MiXCR, applied by TCRdb to the PCR reads, yields one record per CDR3 protein. The sample carries roughly 300,000 distinct CDR3 sequences, around 10% recorded once. Study conclusions and caveats: By one year post-transplant, T-cell counts and diversity largely arose from T cells that were newly produced.

This clonotype was found many times. Its antigen is as yet unknown. Sequences were derived from peripheral blood, sampled 180 days after TCRalphabeta/CD19-depleted stem cell transplant. This clonotype originated in a male patient under 10 years old who had a stem cell transplant for chronic granulomatous disease, so the T cells may come from the graft donor. The chain uses TRBV5-1 and TRBJ2-2, with TRBD2 identical over 9 bases. The CDR3 loop is CASSLLAGISAGELFF. In DNA form, the CDR3 reads TGCGCCAGCAGCCTCCTAGCGGGAATTTCGGCCGGGGAGCTGTTTTTT.